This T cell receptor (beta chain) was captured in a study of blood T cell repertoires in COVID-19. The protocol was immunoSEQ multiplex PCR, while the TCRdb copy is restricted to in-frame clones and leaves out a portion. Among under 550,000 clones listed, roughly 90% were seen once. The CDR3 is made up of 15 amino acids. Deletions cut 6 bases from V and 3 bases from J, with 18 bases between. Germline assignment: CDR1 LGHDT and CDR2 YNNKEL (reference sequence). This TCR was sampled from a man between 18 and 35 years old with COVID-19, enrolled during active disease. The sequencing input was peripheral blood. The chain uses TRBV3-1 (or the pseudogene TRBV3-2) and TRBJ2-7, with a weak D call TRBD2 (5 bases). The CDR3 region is CASSGLGDSIYEQYF. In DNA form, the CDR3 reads TGTGCCAGCAGTGGGCTCGGGGATTCTATCTACGAGCAGTACTTC.